This T cell receptor (beta chain) was documented in a study of response to subunit inactivated influenza vaccine. This clonotype was seen many times. Antigen: not known. Whole-study results and caveats: Authors suggested that a seasonal influenza vaccination recruits few new T cells each time.

This CDR3 is 16 amino acids long. CDR1 and CDR2 from the germline V gene are DFQATT and SNEGSKA (reference sequence). V gave up 6 bases and J gave up 8 bases; unmatched junction bases: 16. TCRdb independently ran MiXCR on the RT-PCR reads; one entry per CDR3 protein. The sample includes about 150,000 distinct CDR3 sequences, 9.5% to 12% of them seen just once. The clonotype was recovered from a man in his fifties or sixties who received an inactivated influenza vaccine. Sample: CD8+ T cells sorted from PBMCs, taken approximately 25 months after vaccination. The chain couples TRBV20-1 to TRBJ2-1, with 10 positions matching TRBD1. CDR3 in amino acids: CSAGPLGQGIRDEQFF. CDR3 sequence (DNA): TGCAGTGCCGGACCCCTGGGACAGGGGATTAGAGATGAGCAGTTCTTC.